This TCR beta chain was recorded in a study of T cells in Graves' hyperthyroidism and ophthalmopathy. Study results and caveats: Expanded thyroid clonotypes (above 0.001) were mostly also found in blood.

The CDR3 regions of TCR beta were amplified from RNA transcripts. First-round RT-PCR of the TCR CDR3 relied on the HTBI primer set. MiXCR, run by TCRdb on the multiplex PCR reads, gives a single entry per CDR3 protein. This sample has more than 250,000 distinct CDR3 sequences, with about 16% found just once. CDR3 length equals 12 residues. V lost 4 bases and J 3 bases, leaving 6 bases between the germline ends. The germline CDR1 and CDR2 sequences are DFQATT and SNEGSKA (reference sequence). The study left out patients who had uncontrolled infection, other autoimmune disease, pregnancy or lactation. The sample holds many counts of this clonotype. Its antigen is still unknown.

The source material was blood. The origin of this receptor is a woman between 50 and 59 years old with Graves' hyperthyroidism that later progressed to Graves' ophthalmopathy. The gene calls are TRBV20-1 and TRBJ2-2, with D unclear. In DNA, the CDR3 is TGCAGTGCTATTAAGGACACCGGGGAGCTGTTTTTT. Translating it yields CSAIKDTGELFF.